This T cell receptor (beta chain) comes out of a study of shared clonotypes between healthy human individuals. As for the study in general: Donors had three CD4 naive, three CD4 memory, two CD8 naive and one CD8 memory plate apiece. Findings and limits, study-wide: Memory subsets generally showed lower estimated richness than naive subsets. Only a few donors were included, so the genetic and exposure-history diversity represented was limited.

The DNA input per sorted-subset replicate PCR was around 200 ng, corresponding to 32,000 or so T cell genomes. Assay used: immunoSEQ multiplex PCR; TCRdb lists only in-frame clones, some missing. The sample lists 2 million to 2.5 million clones, around 92% occurring once. Germline V lookup: CDR1 SGHTA, CDR2 FQGTGA. The junction had 1 base not matched to a gene; V was cut back by 3 bases and J by 4 bases. This CDR3 comprises 13 residues. Concerning this clone: What it binds is unknown. The same CDR3 is also encoded by other DNA sequences in this sample.

This TCR was sampled from a man younger than 35 in good health. Some clones in this sample may be carry-over from other donors' samples. V is TRBV7-3 and J is TRBJ2-5; TRBD1 agrees at 8 bases. Specimen: naive CD4+ T cells from PBMCs. Subset described: CD45RA+ positively selected. CDR3 DNA sequence: TGTGCCAGCAGCTTTGGACAGGGAGAGACCCAGTACTTC. This gives the protein CASSFGQGETQYF.